Shown below are 2 T cell receptor beta chains from a single sample sequenced in a study of blood T cell repertoires in COVID-19. The table came from immunoSEQ multiplex PCR; TCRdb's copy has only in-frame clones and leaves some out. The table shows approximately 92,000 clones, with around 81% occurring only once. The sequencing sample was made of peripheral blood. Every receptor here comes from a man in his fifties or sixties with acute or convalescent COVID-19.

This clone was seen repeatedly, ten times or more. This rearrangement joins TRBV7-6 to TRBJ2-1; 8 bases map to TRBD1. CDR1 is SGHVS and CDR2 is FNYEAQ in the germline V gene. CDR3 length: 16 residues. Trimming cost V 5 bases and J 0 bases; bases outside gene matches: 6. CDR3 in DNA: TGTGCCAGCAGCCAGGGGGCGGGTAGCTCCTACAATGAGCAGTTCTTC. Translation gives CASSQGAGSSYNEQFF.

The chain employs TRBV5-1 and TRBJ2-5; 7 bases are shared with TRBD1. Germline-derived CDR1 and CDR2 are SGHRS and YFSETQ. V dropped 3 bases and J dropped 5; count of bases not matched to a gene: 4. This CDR3 is built from 13 residues. CDR3 nucleotides: TGCGCCAGCAGCTATGTGACAGGGGAGACCCAGTACTTC. Translation gives CASSYVTGETQYF.